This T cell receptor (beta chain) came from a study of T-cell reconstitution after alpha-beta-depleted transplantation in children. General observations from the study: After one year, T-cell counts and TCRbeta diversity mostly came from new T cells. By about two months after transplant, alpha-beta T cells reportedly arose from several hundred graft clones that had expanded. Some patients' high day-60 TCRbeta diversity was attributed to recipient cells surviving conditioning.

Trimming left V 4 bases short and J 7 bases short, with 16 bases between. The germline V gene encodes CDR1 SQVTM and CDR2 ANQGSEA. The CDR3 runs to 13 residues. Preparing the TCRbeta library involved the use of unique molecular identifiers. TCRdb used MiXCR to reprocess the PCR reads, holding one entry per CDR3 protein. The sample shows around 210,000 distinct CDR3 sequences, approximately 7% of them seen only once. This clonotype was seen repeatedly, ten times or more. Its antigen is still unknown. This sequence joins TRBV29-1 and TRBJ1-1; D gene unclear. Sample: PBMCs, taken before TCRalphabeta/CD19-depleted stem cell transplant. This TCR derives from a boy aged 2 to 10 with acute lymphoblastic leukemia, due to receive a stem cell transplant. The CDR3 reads CSVGLAASLEAFF. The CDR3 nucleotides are TGCAGCGTTGGATTGGCAGCGAGCCTTGAAGCTTTCTTT.